The clone carrying this T cell receptor beta chain is a singleton in its sample. These data are taken from a study of CD8 T cells in Susac syndrome. The CDR3 totals 16 residues. Germline CDR1 reads SGDLS; CDR2 reads YYNGEE. J lost 2 bases, V lost 3 bases, and 5 bases had no gene match. The multiple sclerosis controls consisted of treatment-naive patients with relapsing-remitting disease, either stable or active. TEMRA cells underwent FACS enrichment and CD8+ and CD4+ T cells underwent negative isolation. RNA in amounts of about 0.45 to 1 ug was reverse transcribed with random hexamers. TCR beta CDR3 was amplified by immunoSEQ multiplex PCR. This amplification extended across 54 Vbeta and 13 Jbeta segments. One entry per CDR3 protein, called by TCRdb with MiXCR from the immunoSEQ multiplex PCR reads. The sample lists around 170,000 distinct CDR3 sequences; roughly 96% were seen once.

Sample: CD8+ T cells from PBMCs. This clonotype originated in a human donor with multiple sclerosis. This rearrangement joins TRBV9 to TRBJ2-1; 10 nucleotides line up with TRBD2. For the CDR3, the DNA is TGTGCCAGCAGCGGGGTAAGCGGGAGGGCCTACAATGAGCAGTTCTTC. Its translation: CASSGVSGRAYNEQFF. Supplemented by reference TRBV9 and TRBJ2-1, the full variable domain reads DSGVTQTPKHLITATGQRVTLRCSPRSGDLSVYWYQQSLDQGLQFLIQYYNGEERAKGNILERFSAQQFPDLHSELNLSSLELGDSALYFCASSGVSGRAYNEQFFGPGTRLTVL.